The 30 T cell receptor beta chains below come from one sample, sequenced in a study of T cells in Graves' hyperthyroidism and ophthalmopathy. What was amplified from RNA transcripts were TCR beta CDR3 regions. First-round RT-PCR with HTBI primers amplified the TCR CDR3 region. TCRdb reprocessed the multiplex PCR reads with MiXCR, giving one entry per CDR3 protein. This repertoire shows 470,000 or so distinct CDR3 sequences, 20% found once; its top ten account for about 30%. The sequencing input was blood. Source of these receptors: a man between 18 and 29 years old with Graves' hyperthyroidism.

Many counts were recorded for this clonotype. The chain combines TRBV7-7 with TRBJ1-1, with D unresolved. The CDR3 extends over 13 amino acids. Trimming stripped 3 bases from V and 1 base from J, with 6 bases between. Per the germline V gene, CDR1 is SSHAT and CDR2 is FNYEAQ (reference sequence). CDR3 bases: TGTGCCAGCAGCTTTTCGGCGAACACTGAAGCTTTCTTT. Translation gives CASSFSANTEAFF.

This clonotype was found many times. V is TRBV19 and J is TRBJ1-3, with D unresolved. CDR1 and CDR2 from the germline V gene are LNHDA and SQIVND (reference sequence). The CDR3 spans 14 residues. Trimming cost V 8 bases and J 3 bases, with 14 bases left between them. The CDR3 reads CASSYPVNGNTIYF. In DNA form, the CDR3 reads TGTGCCAGTTCGTACCCGGTGAATGGAAACACCATATATTTT.

The V and J genes are TRBV3-1 and TRBJ2-5; D possibly matches TRBD1 or TRBD2 (6 bases each). Trimming pared 3 bases from V and 4 bases from J, leaving 12 bases between. Germline CDR1 LGHDT, CDR2 YNNKEL (reference sequence). This CDR3 is built from 14 residues. The CDR3 sequence is CASSHDGGRETQYF. CDR3 DNA sequence: TGTGCCAGCAGCCACGACGGGGGCCGAGAGACCCAGTACTTC.

The J gene is TRBJ1-5, the V gene TRBV6-1; D uncertain. Germline CDR1 and CDR2: MNHNS and SASEGT. Trimming pared 6 bases from V and 7 bases from J, leaving 13 bases between. The CDR3 runs to 13 residues. The CDR3 sequence: CASSPREGQPQHF. CDR3 nucleotides: TGTGCCAGCAGCCCCCGGGAGGGACAGCCCCAGCATTTT.

This clonotype was observed at least ten times. In DNA form, the CDR3 reads TGTGCCAGCAGCTTGGATTGGCCAGGGGTCTCCTACGAGCAGTACTTC. This encodes CASSLDWPGVSYEQYF. The rearrangement links TRBV5-5 to TRBJ2-7; weak D call: TRBD1 (6 bases). CDR3 length equals 16 residues. In germline, CDR1 is SGHKS, CDR2 YYEKEE (reference sequence). With 0 bases removed from V and 0 bases from J, the gap between germline ends came to 13 bases.

The chain is built from TRBV28 and TRBJ1-1; possible D gene TRBD1, 5 bases. The CDR3 loop spans 16 amino acids. The V end lost 3 bases, the J end lost 3 bases, and 17 bases lay between the germline ends. Germline CDR1 is MDHEN and CDR2 is SYDVKM. The CDR3 DNA reads TGTGCCAGCAGTTTCCCCGTGTTGGGGGGGTACACTGAAGCTTTCTTT. Its protein product is CASSFPVLGGYTEAFF.

The CDR3 DNA follows: TGCAGCGTTGAAGACCAGGGGAGATGGGAGCAGTACTTC. Its protein is CSVEDQGRWEQYF. The rearrangement joins TRBV29-1 to TRBJ2-7, with a possible D match to TRBD1 (6 bases). This CDR3 spans 13 amino acids. CDR1 is SQVTM and CDR2 is ANQGSEA in the germline V gene. V lost 0 bases and J 7 bases, leaving 13 bases between the germline ends.

The chain combines TRBV5-1 with TRBJ1-2; no reliable D call. Germline loops: CDR1 SGHRS, CDR2 YFSETQ. V dropped 0 bases and J dropped 6 bases, with 6 bases sitting between them. The length of the CDR3 is 12 residues. The CDR3 spells CASSLDTDGYTF. The CDR3 nucleotides read TGCGCCAGCAGCTTGGATACAGATGGCTACACCTTC.

This clonotype was seen many times. The V call is TRBV2, the J call TRBJ2-7; D unresolved. The V and J ends lost 4 bases and 0 bases respectively, with 7 bases between them. The CDR3 runs 13 residues. Germline V gene sequence: CDR1 SNHLY, CDR2 FYNNEI. The DNA for the CDR3 is TGTGCCAGCAGTGCTGCGGCCTCCTACGAGCAGTACTTC. Protein product: CASSAAASYEQYF.

The chain couples TRBV29-1 to TRBJ1-2; maybe TRBD1 (6 bases). Germline V CDR1 and CDR2: SQVTM, ANQGSEA. This CDR3 contains 13 residues. V was shortened by 0 bases and J by 6 bases, with 11 bases between the two germline ends. The CDR3 is CSVEDHRVDGYTF. For the CDR3, the DNA is TGCAGCGTTGAAGATCACAGGGTAGATGGCTACACCTTC.

The V call is TRBV18, the J call TRBJ1-1, with a tentative D call TRBD1 (5 bases). The V end was cut by 3 bases, the J end by 7 bases, with 15 bases between. Germline values: CDR1 KGHSH, CDR2 LQKENI. CDR3 length: 14 amino acids. The CDR3 loop is CASSPTASGVEAFF. The CDR3 nucleotides are TGTGCCAGCTCACCGACAGCGTCCGGGGTTGAAGCTTTCTTT.

The rearrangement joins TRBV11-1 to TRBJ2-5; D remains unclear. Germline CDR1 reads SGHAT; CDR2 reads FQDESV (reference sequence). Trimming took off 0 bases at V and 0 bases at J, with 14 bases between the two ends. CDR3 length equals 17 residues. CDR3 nucleotides: TGTGCCAGCAGCTTAGCGTTTGAATTTCAGCACCAAGAGACCCAGTACTTC. Protein: CASSLAFEFQHQETQYF.

This rearrangement joins TRBV15 to TRBJ1-5; no clear D gene. Germline V lookup: CDR1 LNHNV, CDR2 YYDKDF (reference sequence). V was clipped by 0 bases and J by 1 base, with 10 bases between them. The CDR3 consists of 16 residues. CDR3 DNA: TGTGCCACCAGCAGAGATTCGTACGACAGCAATCAGCCCCAGCATTTT. It yields the protein CATSRDSYDSNQPQHF.

The chain has TRBV19 and TRBJ1-1, with D uncertain. The V gene lost 1 base and the J gene lost 0 bases, with 6 bases spanning the gap. Germline-derived CDR1 and CDR2 are LNHDA and SQIVND (reference sequence). The CDR3 contains 14 residues. CDR3: CASSIVALNTEAFF. As DNA, the CDR3 is TGTGCCAGTAGTATAGTGGCACTGAACACTGAAGCTTTCTTT.

This clonotype was found many times. The gene calls are TRBV7-2 and TRBJ2-7, with D uncertain. The CDR3 contains 14 residues. Germline V lookup: CDR1 SGHTA, CDR2 FQGNSA. V lost 3 bases and J 5 bases, leaving 14 bases between the germline ends. Here the CDR3 reads CASSFRVPGNEQYF. The CDR3 DNA reads TGTGCCAGCAGCTTTAGGGTTCCTGGGAACGAGCAGTACTTC.

This clonotype was found many times. The rearrangement links TRBV28 to TRBJ1-2; no firm D call. Trimming removed 3 bases from V and 6 bases from J, with 8 bases in between. Germline CDR1 reads MDHEN; CDR2 reads SYDVKM. There are 12 residues in the CDR3. CDR3 nucleotides: TGTGCCAGCAGTTTTGTCGAGGATGGCTACACCTTC. This sequence encodes CASSFVEDGYTF.

This clonotype was counted ten times or more. The chain couples TRBV30 to TRBJ2-7, with D hard to call. The CDR3 has 14 residues. Per the germline V gene, CDR1 is GTSNPN and CDR2 is SVGIG (reference sequence). Trimming stripped 0 bases from V and 0 bases from J, with 9 bases between. CDR3 region: CAWSVKASSYEQYF. Here the CDR3 DNA reads TGTGCCTGGAGTGTAAAGGCGAGCTCCTACGAGCAGTACTTC.

There are a few counts of this clonotype. The genes are TRBV28 and TRBJ1-5; a weak D match, TRBD1 (6 bases). CDR3 size: 15 residues. Germline V gene lookup returns CDR1 MDHEN and CDR2 SYDVKM. Trimming took off 10 bases at V and 4 bases at J, with 20 bases between the two ends. CDR3 sequence (DNA): TGTGCCACCTGCGGGGACAAATTTCTTAATCAGCCCCAGCATTTT. As protein: CATCGDKFLNQPQHF.

V usage is TRBV12-3 or TRBV12-4 and J usage is TRBJ2-7, with 7 bases aligning to TRBD1. The CDR3 length is 13 residues. V was clipped by 6 bases and J by 3 bases; unmatched bases: 5. The CDR3 DNA reads as TGTGCCAGCAGGGGACAGATTCTCTACGAGCAGTACTTC. Protein: CASRGQILYEQYF.

A few counts support this clonotype. The V and J genes are TRBV5-6 and TRBJ1-1; TRBD1 might be the D (5 bases). Germline V gene lookup returns CDR1 SGHDT and CDR2 YYEEEE. Deletions cut 7 bases from V and 5 bases from J, with 15 bases between. CDR3 length: 13 amino acids. CDR3 residues: CASYLGGNTEAFF. The CDR3 bases are TGTGCCAGCTATCTTGGGGGGAATACTGAAGCTTTCTTT.

This clonotype occurred a few times. This rearrangement joins TRBV2 to TRBJ1-1; D is uncertain. The germline CDR1 and CDR2 sequences are SNHLY and FYNNEI. V lost 7 bases to trimming and J lost 1 base, with 10 bases between them. CDR3 length: 13 amino acids. CDR3 sequence: CASTAGPNTEAFF. The CDR3 bases are TGTGCCAGCACGGCAGGCCCGAACACTGAAGCTTTCTTT.

This clonotype was seen many times. V gene TRBV28 combines with J gene TRBJ2-7, with TRBD1 matching over 7 bases. The V gene end was trimmed by 5 bases and the J gene end by 2 bases; junction bases not matched to a gene: 12. This CDR3 is built from 16 residues. CDR1 is MDHEN and CDR2 is SYDVKM in the germline V gene. CDR3 residues: CASSQRGQALPYEQYF. The DNA for the CDR3 is TGTGCCAGCAGTCAACGCGGACAGGCCCTTCCCTACGAGCAGTACTTC.

This clonotype has ten or more counts. Germline is not matched at one junction end, which may reflect a read error. V and J are TRBV5-1 and TRBJ1-1; D is uncertain. Germline CDR1 and CDR2: SGHRS and YFSETQ. This CDR3 region has 11 residues. CDR3 residues: CASSLDTEAFF. DNA of the CDR3: TGTGCCAGCAGTTTAGACACTGAAGCTTTCTTT.

This clonotype was counted many times. The genes are TRBV12-3 or TRBV12-4 and TRBJ2-7; D assignment may be TRBD1 or TRBD2 (5 bases each). The CDR3 runs to 14 residues. Trimming shortened V by 2 bases and J by 6 bases, and 14 bases separated the two germline ends. The CDR3, as DNA: TGTGCCAGCAGTTTACCCCGGGGCCTAGGCGAGCAGTACTTC. Its protein is CASSLPRGLGEQYF.

This clonotype was seen at least ten times. The genes are TRBV4-1 and TRBJ2-5; D remains unclear. V lost 1 base and J 4 bases, leaving 7 bases between the germline ends. CDR1 and CDR2 from the germline V gene are MGHRA and YSYEKL. The CDR3 is 13 amino acids. The CDR3 region has the DNA TGCGCCAGCAGCCAAGTTGACGGAGAGACCCAGTACTTC. Translation gives CASSQVDGETQYF.

To note about this clonotype: With a much larger clone just one base away, this may be a read error. J is TRBJ1-3 and V is TRBV13; D gene ambiguous. Germline V gene sequence: CDR1 PRHDT, CDR2 FYEKMQ (reference sequence). The CDR3 length is 15 residues. Trimming cost V 7 bases and J 0 bases, with 13 bases left between them. CDR3 sequence (DNA): TGTGCCAGCATCCTCCTAACAAGCTCTGGAAACACCATATATTTT. This gives the protein CASILLTSSGNTIYF.

This clonotype has ten or more counts. The rearrangement joins TRBV5-1 to TRBJ2-7, with no clear D. Germline V gene data show CDR1 as SGHRS and CDR2 as YFSETQ. The V gene lost 7 bases and the J gene lost 7 bases, with 21 bases spanning the gap. This CDR3 is 14 amino acids long. The CDR3 loop is CASEKDEGHSEQYF. The CDR3 coding sequence is TGCGCCAGCGAAAAGGACGAAGGTCACTCGGAGCAGTACTTC.

The rearrangement uses TRBV7-3 and TRBJ1-2; D is perhaps TRBD1 (5 bases). Trimming took off 5 bases at V and 3 bases at J, with 10 bases between the two ends. This CDR3 is 13 amino acids long. Germline V gene lookup returns CDR1 SGHTA and CDR2 FQGTGA. The CDR3 sequence is CASSERGDYGYTF. The CDR3 DNA sequence: TGTGCCAGCAGCGAACGGGGGGACTATGGCTACACCTTC. The whole variable domain, filled in from reference TRBV7-3 and TRBJ1-2, reads GAGVSQTPSNKVTEKGKYVELRCDPISGHTALYWYRQSLGQGPEFLIYFQGTGAADDSGLPNDRFFAVRPEGSVSTLKIQRTERGDSAVYLCASSERGDYGYTFGSGTRLTVV.

This clonotype was found many times. The rearrangement joins TRBV29-1 to TRBJ2-5; either TRBD1 or TRBD2 may supply D (6 bases each). Germline values: CDR1 SQVTM, CDR2 ANQGSEA. This CDR3 contains 11 residues. Trimming left V 6 bases short and J 5 bases short, with 10 bases between. CDR3 DNA sequence: TGCAGCGTGGGGGGCTGGGAGACCCAGTACTTC. This gives the protein CSVGGWETQYF.

This clonotype was observed many times. The chain combines TRBV12-3 or TRBV12-4 with TRBJ2-7, with 7 bases aligning to TRBD1. Trimming removed 3 bases from V and 5 bases from J; junction bases left unmatched: 7. This CDR3 spans 14 amino acids. Written as DNA, the CDR3 is TGTGCCAGCAGTTTTGGTGCGAGGGGGCACGAGCAGTACTTC. This sequence encodes CASSFGARGHEQYF.